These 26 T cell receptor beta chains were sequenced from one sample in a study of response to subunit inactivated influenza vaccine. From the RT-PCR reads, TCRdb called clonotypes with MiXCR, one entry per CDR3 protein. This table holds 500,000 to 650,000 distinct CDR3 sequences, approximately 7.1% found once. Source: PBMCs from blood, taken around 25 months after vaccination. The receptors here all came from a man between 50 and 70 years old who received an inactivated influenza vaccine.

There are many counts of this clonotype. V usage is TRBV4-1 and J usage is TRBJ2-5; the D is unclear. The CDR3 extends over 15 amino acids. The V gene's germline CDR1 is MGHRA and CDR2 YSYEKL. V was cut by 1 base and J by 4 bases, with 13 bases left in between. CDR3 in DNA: TGCGCCAGCAGCCAAGTATCTAGAAGTGGAGAGACCCAGTACTTC. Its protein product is CASSQVSRSGETQYF.

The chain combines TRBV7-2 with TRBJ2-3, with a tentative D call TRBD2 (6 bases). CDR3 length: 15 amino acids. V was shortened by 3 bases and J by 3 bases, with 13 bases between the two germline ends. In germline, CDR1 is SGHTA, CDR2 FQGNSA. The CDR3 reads CASSFLGAGTDTQYF. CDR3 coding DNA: TGTGCCAGCAGCTTCCTAGGGGCGGGGACAGATACGCAGTATTTT.

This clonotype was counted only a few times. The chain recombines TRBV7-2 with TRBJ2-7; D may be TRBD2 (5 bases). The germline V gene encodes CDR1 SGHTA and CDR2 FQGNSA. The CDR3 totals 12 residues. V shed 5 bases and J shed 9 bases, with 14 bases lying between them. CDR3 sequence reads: CASSPGEGRQYF. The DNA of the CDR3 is TGTGCCAGCAGCCCCGGTGAAGGGAGGCAGTACTTC.

The DNA of the CDR3 is TGCAGTGCTAGACCCATGAGTGAGCAGTTCTTC. Protein sequence: CSARPMSEQFF. The chain carries TRBV20-1 and TRBJ2-1; D unresolved. The V end lost 2 bases, the J end lost 9 bases, and 8 bases lay between the germline ends. In germline, CDR1 is DFQATT, CDR2 SNEGSKA (reference sequence). This CDR3 is 11 amino acids long.

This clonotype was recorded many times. The CDR3 spells CASGGTTGELFF. DNA of the CDR3: TGTGCCAGCGGAGGTACCACCGGGGAGCTGTTTTTT. J is TRBJ2-2 and V is TRBV12-3 or TRBV12-4; weak D call: TRBD2 (5 bases). This CDR3 comprises 12 residues. V was clipped by 8 bases and J by 4 bases, with 8 bases between them.

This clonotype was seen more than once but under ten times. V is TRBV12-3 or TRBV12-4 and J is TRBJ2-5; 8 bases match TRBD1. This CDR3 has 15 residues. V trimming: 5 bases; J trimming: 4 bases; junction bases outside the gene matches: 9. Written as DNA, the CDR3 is TGTGCCAGCAGTCCACGACAGGGGACGAGAGAGACCCAGTACTTC. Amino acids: CASSPRQGTRETQYF.

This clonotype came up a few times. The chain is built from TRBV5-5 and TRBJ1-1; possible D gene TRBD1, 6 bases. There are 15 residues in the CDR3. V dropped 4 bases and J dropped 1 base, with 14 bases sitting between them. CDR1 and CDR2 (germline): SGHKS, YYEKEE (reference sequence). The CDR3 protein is CASSVPGTTNTEAFF. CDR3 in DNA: TGTGCCAGCAGCGTACCCGGGACAACGAACACTGAAGCTTTCTTT.

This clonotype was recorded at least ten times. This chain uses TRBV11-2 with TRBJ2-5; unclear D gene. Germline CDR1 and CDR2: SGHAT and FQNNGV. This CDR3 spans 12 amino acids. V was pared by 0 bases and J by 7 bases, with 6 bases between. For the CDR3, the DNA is TGTGCCAGCAGCTTAGAGTTGGGGACCCAGTACTTC. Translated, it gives CASSLELGTQYF.

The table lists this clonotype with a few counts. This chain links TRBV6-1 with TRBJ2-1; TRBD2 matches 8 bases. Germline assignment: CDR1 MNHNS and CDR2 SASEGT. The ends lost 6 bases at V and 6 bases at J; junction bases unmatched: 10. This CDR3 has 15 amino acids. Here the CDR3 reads CASRTTSATPNEQFF. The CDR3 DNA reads TGTGCCAGCAGGACGACTAGCGCGACTCCCAATGAGCAGTTCTTC.

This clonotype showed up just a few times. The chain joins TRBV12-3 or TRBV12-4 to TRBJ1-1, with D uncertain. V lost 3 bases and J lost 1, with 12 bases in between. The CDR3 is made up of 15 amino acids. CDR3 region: CASSFVSLWNTEAFF. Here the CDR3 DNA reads TGTGCCAGCAGTTTCGTTAGTTTGTGGAACACTGAAGCTTTCTTT.

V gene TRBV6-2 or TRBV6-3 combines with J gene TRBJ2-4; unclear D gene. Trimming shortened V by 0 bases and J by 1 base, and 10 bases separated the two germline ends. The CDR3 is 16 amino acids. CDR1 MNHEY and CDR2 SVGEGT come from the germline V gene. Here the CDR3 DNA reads TGTGCCAGCAGTTACTCTCAGTCCCACGCCAAAAACATTCAGTACTTC. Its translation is CASSYSQSHAKNIQYF.

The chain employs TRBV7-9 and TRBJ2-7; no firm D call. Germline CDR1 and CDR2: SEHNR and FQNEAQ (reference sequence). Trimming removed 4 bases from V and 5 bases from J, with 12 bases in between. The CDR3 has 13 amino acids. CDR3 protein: CASSSGLQNEQYF. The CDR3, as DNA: TGTGCCAGCAGCTCCGGGCTCCAGAACGAGCAGTACTTC.

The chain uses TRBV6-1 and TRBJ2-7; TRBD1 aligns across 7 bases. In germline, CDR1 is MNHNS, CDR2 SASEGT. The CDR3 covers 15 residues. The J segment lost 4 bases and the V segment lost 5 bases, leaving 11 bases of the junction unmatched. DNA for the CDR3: TGTGCCAGCAGTCGGACCGGGACAGAGAGTTACGAGCAGTACTTC. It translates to CASSRTGTESYEQYF.

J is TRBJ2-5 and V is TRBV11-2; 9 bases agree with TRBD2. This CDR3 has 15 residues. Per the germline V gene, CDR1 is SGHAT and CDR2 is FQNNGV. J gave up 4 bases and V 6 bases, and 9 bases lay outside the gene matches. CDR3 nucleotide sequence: TGTGCCAGCAGTCCTGTTGCGGGGGGGACAGAGACCCAGTACTTC. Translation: CASSPVAGGTETQYF. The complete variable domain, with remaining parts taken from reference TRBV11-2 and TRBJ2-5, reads EAGVAQSPRYKIIEKRQSVAFWCNPISGHATLYWYQQILGQGPKLLIQFQNNGVVDDSQLPKDRFSAERLKGVDSTLKIQPAKLEDSAVYLCASSPVAGGTETQYFGPGTRLLVL.

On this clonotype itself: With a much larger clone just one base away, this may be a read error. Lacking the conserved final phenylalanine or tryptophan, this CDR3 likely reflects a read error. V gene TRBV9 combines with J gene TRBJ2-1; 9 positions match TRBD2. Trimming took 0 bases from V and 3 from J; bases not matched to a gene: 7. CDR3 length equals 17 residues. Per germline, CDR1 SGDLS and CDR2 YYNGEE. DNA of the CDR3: TGTGCCAGCAGCGTAGACGGGGGACTAGCTTTCTACAATGAGCAGTTCTAC. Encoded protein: CASSVDGGLAFYNEQFY.

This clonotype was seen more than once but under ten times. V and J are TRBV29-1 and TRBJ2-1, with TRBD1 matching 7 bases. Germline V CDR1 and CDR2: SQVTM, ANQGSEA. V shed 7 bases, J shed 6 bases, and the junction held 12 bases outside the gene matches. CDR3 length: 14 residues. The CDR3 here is CSGQLRGSSNEQFF. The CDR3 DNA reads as TGCAGCGGCCAACTCAGGGGGAGTTCCAATGAGCAGTTCTTC.

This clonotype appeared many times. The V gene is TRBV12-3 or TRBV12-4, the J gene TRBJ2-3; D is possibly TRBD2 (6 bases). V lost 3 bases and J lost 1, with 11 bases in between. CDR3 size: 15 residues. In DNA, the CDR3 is TGTGCCAGCAGTTTTAGCGCTAGCGGCACAGATACGCAGTATTTT. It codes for CASSFSASGTDTQYF.

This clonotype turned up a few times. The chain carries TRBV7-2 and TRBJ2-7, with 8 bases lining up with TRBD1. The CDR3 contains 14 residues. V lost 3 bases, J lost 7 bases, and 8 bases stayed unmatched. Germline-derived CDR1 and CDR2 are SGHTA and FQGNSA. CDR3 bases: TGTGCCAGCAGCTTCTTCCCAGGGACAGGAGAGCAGTACTTC. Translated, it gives CASSFFPGTGEQYF.

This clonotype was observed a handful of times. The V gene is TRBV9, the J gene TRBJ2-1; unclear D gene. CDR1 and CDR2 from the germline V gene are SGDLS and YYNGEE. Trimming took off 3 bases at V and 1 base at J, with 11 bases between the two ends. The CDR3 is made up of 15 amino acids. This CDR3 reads CASSARVESYNEQFF. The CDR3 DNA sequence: TGTGCCAGCAGCGCCCGCGTCGAATCCTACAATGAGCAGTTCTTC.

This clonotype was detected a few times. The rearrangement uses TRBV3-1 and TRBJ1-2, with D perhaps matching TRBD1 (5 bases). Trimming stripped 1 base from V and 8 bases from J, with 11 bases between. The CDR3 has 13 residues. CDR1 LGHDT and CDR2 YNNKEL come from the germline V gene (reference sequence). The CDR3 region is CASSQVGTGGYTF. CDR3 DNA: TGTGCCAGCAGCCAAGTCGGGACCGGAGGCTACACCTTC.

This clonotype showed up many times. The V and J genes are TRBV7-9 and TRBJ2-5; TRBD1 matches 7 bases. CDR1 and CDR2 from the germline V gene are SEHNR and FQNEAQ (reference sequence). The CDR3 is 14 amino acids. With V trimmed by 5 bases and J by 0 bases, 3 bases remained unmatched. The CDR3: CASSRGQNQETQYF. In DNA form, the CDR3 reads TGTGCCAGCAGCCGGGGACAGAACCAAGAGACCCAGTACTTC.

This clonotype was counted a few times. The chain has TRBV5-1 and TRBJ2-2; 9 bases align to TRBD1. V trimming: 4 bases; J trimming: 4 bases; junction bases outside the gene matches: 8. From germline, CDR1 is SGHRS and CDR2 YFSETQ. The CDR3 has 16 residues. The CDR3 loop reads CASSITGTGTTGELFF. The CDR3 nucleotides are TGCGCCAGCAGCATTACCGGGACAGGGACCACCGGGGAGCTGTTTTTT.

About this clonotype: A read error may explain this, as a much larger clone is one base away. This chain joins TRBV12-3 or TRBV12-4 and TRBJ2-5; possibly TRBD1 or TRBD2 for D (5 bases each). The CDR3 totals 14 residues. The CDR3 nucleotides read TGTGACAGCAGTTTAGAGGGGCCCCAAGAGACCCAGTACTTC. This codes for CDSSLEGPQETQYF.

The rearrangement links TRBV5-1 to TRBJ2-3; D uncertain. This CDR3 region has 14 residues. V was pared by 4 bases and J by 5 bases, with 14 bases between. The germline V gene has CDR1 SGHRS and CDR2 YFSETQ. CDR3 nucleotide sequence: TGCGCCAGCAGCCCACGTACAGAGGAAGATACGCAGTATTTT. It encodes CASSPRTEEDTQYF.

DNA for the CDR3: TGTGCCAGCAGCCGGGACTATAATTCTGGTGAGCAGTTCTTC. Its translation is CASSRDYNSGEQFF. This chain joins TRBV7-2 and TRBJ2-1; 7 nucleotides agree with TRBD2. The trim removed 5 bases at V and 9 bases at J, leaving 10 bases unmatched. This CDR3 has 14 amino acids. The germline gives CDR1 SGHTA, CDR2 FQGNSA. The full variable domain, rest sourced from reference TRBV7-2 and TRBJ2-1, is GAGVSQSPSNKVTEKGKDVELRCDPISGHTALYWYRQSLGQGLEFLIYFQGNSAPDKSGLPSDRFSAERTGGSVSTLTIQRTQQEDSAVYLCASSRDYNSGEQFFGPGTRLTVL.

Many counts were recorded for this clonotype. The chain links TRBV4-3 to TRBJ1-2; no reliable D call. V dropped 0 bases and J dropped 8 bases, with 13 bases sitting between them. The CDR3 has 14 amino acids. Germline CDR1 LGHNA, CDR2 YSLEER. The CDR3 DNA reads TGCGCCAGCAGCCAAGATTGGGCCGCTGGCGGCTACACCTTC. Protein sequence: CASSQDWAAGGYTF.